The 9 T cell receptor beta chains given below trace back to one sample, sequenced in a study of tumor and adjacent non-tumor tissue in lung cancer. TCRbeta libraries were built with three rounds of nested PCR, modified from ARM-PCR. TCRdb re-derived calls from the multiplex PCR reads in MiXCR, one entry per CDR3 protein. In the table there are around 70,000 distinct CDR3 sequences, around four fifths of which are singletons. The template was RNA from unsorted bulk tissue. The sample taken for sequencing was lung tumor tissue. The origin of the receptors is a man between 60 and 70 years old with non-small cell lung cancer.

In the case of this clonotype: Germline is not matched at one junction end, which may reflect a read error. The chain recombines TRBV29-1 with TRBJ1-1; TRBD1 might be the D (5 bases). CDR1 and CDR2 (germline): SQVTM, ANQGSEA. The CDR3 is made up of 13 amino acids. The CDR3 loop reads CNALRQTNTEAFF. The CDR3 DNA is TGCAACGCCCTCAGACAGACCAACACCGAAGCTTTCTTT.

The CDR3 bases are TGTGCCAGCAGTTACTCGTGTATGAAGGGACATGGCTACACCTTC. Its protein is CASSYSCMKGHGYTF. V usage is TRBV6-6 and J usage is TRBJ1-2, with D possibly matching TRBD1 (5 bases). Germline V gene data show CDR1 as MNHNY and CDR2 as SVGAGI (reference sequence). V was clipped by 0 bases and J by 6 bases, with 14 bases between them. CDR3 length: 15 amino acids.

A word on this clonotype: Compared with germline, one end of the junction differs, possibly owing to a read error. V is TRBV20-1 and J is TRBJ2-4; 8 nucleotides agree with TRBD2. The germline gives CDR1 DFQATT, CDR2 SNEGSKA (reference sequence). This CDR3 has 15 residues. The chain's CDR3 is CSARGPLSGRNNQHF. CDR3 in DNA: TGCAGTGCTAGAGGCCCATTAAGCGGGAGAAACAATCAGCACTTC.

As for this clonotype: Possible read error: a much larger clone is one base away. The CDR3 ends on some other residue instead of the conserved phenylalanine or tryptophan, so this is likely a read error. The chain uses TRBV11-2 and TRBJ1-4; D is uncertain. Germline lookup yields CDR1 SGHAT and CDR2 FQNNGV. The CDR3 is 16 residues long. Trimming took 1 base from V and 8 from J, leaving 17 bases between them. The DNA for the CDR3 is TGTGCCAGCAGCTTAGCGTTAAGCCCACCGGTGGAAAAACTGTTTTTA. Translating gives CASSLALSPPVEKLFL.

The V call is TRBV11-3, the J call TRBJ2-3; the D is unclear. The last part of the DNA fits TRBJ1-5 better; the J call may be wrong. There are 16 residues in the CDR3. From germline, CDR1 is SGHNT and CDR2 YENEEA. CDR3 amino acids: CASSIGLADSTDTQHF. The CDR3 DNA reads TGTGCCAGCAGCATTGGACTAGCGGATAGCACAGATACACAGCATTTT.

In its sample, this clonotype was seen once. Sequence at one end of the junction differs from germline and may be a read error. The chain uses TRBV29-1 and TRBJ1-5, with TRBD1 matching 8 bases. Germline assignment: CDR1 SQVTM and CDR2 ANQGSEA. The CDR3 loop spans 13 amino acids. In nucleotides, the CDR3 is TGCAGCGTTGCAGGGGGCAGGAATCAGCCCCATCAATTT. It yields the protein CSVAGGRNQPHQF.

About this clonotype itself: At one of its ends the junction is not consistent with the germline gene, which may arise from a read error. The genes are TRBV6-1 and TRBJ1-1; no reliable D call. The CDR3 runs to 14 residues. Germline CDR1 reads MNHNS; CDR2 reads SASEGT. The CDR3 DNA sequence: TGTGTCAGCAGTCCCGGGATTGGGAACACTGAAGCTTTCTTT. Translated, it gives CVSSPGIGNTEAFF.

About this clonotype itself: Compared with germline, one end of the junction differs, possibly owing to a read error. CDR3 loop: CSATGGRNMNTEASF. The DNA of the CDR3 is TGCAGTGCTACAGGGGGCAGAAACATGAACACTGAAGCTTCCTTT. The chain uses TRBV20-1 and TRBJ1-1, with 8 bases identical to TRBD1. CDR3 length equals 15 residues. Germline V lookup: CDR1 DFQATT, CDR2 SNEGSKA (reference sequence).

Concerning this clonotype: As the CDR3 is not closed by the conserved phenylalanine or tryptophan, this likely results from a read error. V usage is TRBV12-3 or TRBV12-4 and J usage is TRBJ2-1; 10 positions agree with TRBD2. The CDR3 spans 18 residues. DNA for the CDR3: TGTGCCAGCAGTTTCAGGACTAGCGGTCAGAGTTACGGCAATGAACAGTTCTTA. Protein product: CASSFRTSGQSYGNEQFL.